Shown below are 8 T cell receptor beta chains from a single sample sequenced in a study of blood T cell repertoires in COVID-19. Sequenced by immunoSEQ multiplex PCR; TCRdb stores in-frame clones only, minus some. The sample yields 72,000 or so clones, around nine tenths seen once. The sample comprised peripheral blood. The receptors derive from an older woman with acute or convalescent COVID-19.

This chain joins TRBV29-1 and TRBJ1-2; 7 bases fit TRBD1. The CDR3 spans 13 residues. The germline CDR1 and CDR2 sequences are SQVTM and ANQGSEA. V dropped 6 bases and J dropped 4; count of bases not matched to a gene: 8. The CDR3 sequence: CSVGDRAPYGYTF. For the CDR3, the DNA is TGCAGCGTGGGTGACAGGGCGCCCTATGGCTACACCTTC. The full variable domain, its missing parts supplied by reference TRBV29-1 and TRBJ1-2, is SAVISQKPSRDICQRGTSLTIQCQVDSQVTMMFWYRQQPGQSLTLIATANQGSEATYESGFVIDKFPISRPNLTFSTLTVSNMSPEDSSIYLCSVGDRAPYGYTFGSGTRLTVV.

CDR3 bases: TGTGCCAGCAGCACTAGGACTAGCGGGAGTTTCGGGGAGCTGTTTTTT. Its translation is CASSTRTSGSFGELFF. J is TRBJ2-2 and V is TRBV9; 13 bases align to TRBD2. Germline assignment: CDR1 SGDLS and CDR2 YYNGEE. V was pared by 4 bases and J by 7 bases, with 7 bases of the junction left unmatched. This CDR3 comprises 16 residues.

V usage is TRBV7-9 and J usage is TRBJ2-5; possibly TRBD2 for D (6 bases). Germline V CDR1 and CDR2: SEHNR, FQNEAQ (reference sequence). V was shortened by 4 bases and J by 1 base, with 13 bases between the two germline ends. CDR3 length equals 15 residues. The CDR3 is CASSSREGLQETQYF. The CDR3 bases are TGTGCCAGCAGCTCGCGAGAGGGACTCCAAGAGACCCAGTACTTC. The whole variable domain, remainder taken from reference TRBV7-9 and TRBJ2-5, is DTGVSQNPRHKITKRGQNVTFRCDPISEHNRLYWYRQTLGQGPEFLTYFQNEAQLEKSRLLSDRFSAERPKGSFSTLEIQRTEQGDSAMYLCASSSREGLQETQYFGPGTRLLVL.

This chain's CDR3 is CATSETREILLGYTF. The CDR3 DNA sequence: TGTGCCACCAGTGAGACCCGGGAAATCCTTTTGGGCTACACCTTC. This chain connects TRBV24-1 to TRBJ1-2; D is undetermined. Trimming left V 4 bases short and J 8 bases short, with 19 bases between. The CDR3 is 15 amino acids. Per the germline V gene, CDR1 is KGHDR and CDR2 is SFDVKD.

The chain joins TRBV24-1 to TRBJ1-2; D is unresolved. Trimming took off 4 bases at V and 6 bases at J, with 20 bases between the two ends. In germline, CDR1 is KGHDR, CDR2 SFDVKD. This CDR3 has 16 residues. The CDR3, as DNA: TGTGCCACCAGTGACTCGCTGACCGGGAGACCGAATGGCTACACCTTC. This encodes CATSDSLTGRPNGYTF.

This chain joins TRBV19 and TRBJ2-7; possible D gene TRBD1, 5 bases. The CDR3 covers 14 residues. Germline-derived CDR1 and CDR2 are LNHDA and SQIVND (reference sequence). V lost 3 bases, J lost 3 bases, and 12 bases lay in between. This CDR3 is CASSIQGGFYEQYF. The CDR3 region has the DNA TGTGCCAGTAGTATTCAGGGCGGATTCTACGAGCAGTACTTC.

The chain links TRBV5-6 to TRBJ2-3; D possibly corresponds to TRBD2 (7 bases). This CDR3 comprises 14 residues. Trimming pared 3 bases from V and 6 bases from J, leaving 14 bases between. Germline V CDR1 and CDR2: SGHDT, YYEEEE. The CDR3 nucleotides are TGTGCCAGCAGCTATTGGGGGGGGCCGGATACGCAGTATTTT. It translates to CASSYWGGPDTQYF.

The chain recombines TRBV25-1 with TRBJ2-5; tentative D call: TRBD1 (6 bases). This CDR3 is 16 amino acids long. CDR1 and CDR2 from the germline V gene are MGHDK and SYGVNS. The germline V and J ends were trimmed by 2 bases and 3 bases, with 16 bases remaining between them. CDR3 sequence: CASSENQGRGEETQYF. The CDR3 region has the DNA TGTGCCAGCAGTGAAAACCAGGGGAGAGGAGAAGAGACCCAGTACTTC.